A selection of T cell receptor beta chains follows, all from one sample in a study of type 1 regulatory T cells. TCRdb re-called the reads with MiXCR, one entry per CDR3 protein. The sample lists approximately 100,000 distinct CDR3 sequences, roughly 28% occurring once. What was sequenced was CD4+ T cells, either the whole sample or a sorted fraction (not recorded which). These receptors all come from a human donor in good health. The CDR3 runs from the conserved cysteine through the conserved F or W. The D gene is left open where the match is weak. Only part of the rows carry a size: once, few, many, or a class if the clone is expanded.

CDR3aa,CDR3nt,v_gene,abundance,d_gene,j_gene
CASRGQGSDSYEQYF,TGTGCCAGTAGGGGACAGGGGTCCGACTCCTACGAGCAGTACTTC,TRBV19,few,TRBD1,TRBJ2-7
CASSQGPGGENTIYF,TGTGCCAGCAGCCAAGGGCCAGGGGGCGAAAACACCATATATTTT,TRBV3-1,many,TRBD1,TRBJ1-3
CSVGIGIRYGYTF,TGCAGCGTTGGTATCGGAATTCGTTATGGCTACACCTTC,TRBV29-1,few,NA,TRBJ1-2
CSADRGAGVGGELFF,TGCAGCGCCGACCGCGGAGCAGGCGTTGGCGGGGAGCTGTTTTTT,TRBV29-1,NA,NA,TRBJ2-2
CASSGRTSGLSTDTQYF,TGTGCCAGCAGCGGCCGAACTAGCGGCCTCAGCACAGATACGCAGTATTTT,TRBV7-2,NA,TRBD2,TRBJ2-3
CATSRLPLTSGPYEQYF,TGTGCCACCAGCAGACTTCCACTTACTAGCGGACCCTACGAGCAGTACTTC,TRBV15,few,TRBD2,TRBJ2-7
CASSPLVQNTQYF,TGTGCCAGCAGCCCTCTCGTCCAAAATACGCAGTATTTT,TRBV6-5,NA,NA,TRBJ2-3
CASRGERPGSDTQYF,TGTGCCAGCAGGGGGGAGCGCCCCGGTTCGGATACGCAGTATTTT,TRBV3-1,few,NA,TRBJ2-3
CASSYSGESTDTQYF,TGCGCCAGCAGCTATAGCGGGGAAAGCACAGATACGCAGTATTTT,TRBV4-1,NA,TRBD2,TRBJ2-3
CASTHQGRYYNEQFF,TGTGCCAGTACACACCAGGGACGTTACTACAATGAGCAGTTCTTC,TRBV7-8,NA,NA,TRBJ2-1
CASSMGGAGTEAFF,TGTGCCAGTAGTATGGGAGGCGCCGGGACTGAAGCTTTCTTT,TRBV19,once,NA,TRBJ1-1
CASTQTTGTYEQYF,TGTGCCAGCACTCAAACCACCGGGACCTACGAGCAGTACTTC,TRBV6-5,NA,NA,TRBJ2-7
CSAREQAGGYEQYF,TGCAGTGCTAGAGAGCAAGCGGGAGGCTACGAGCAGTACTTC,TRBV20-1,NA,TRBD2,TRBJ2-7
CASSQTSDTGELFF,TGTGCCAGCAGCCAGACTAGCGACACCGGGGAGCTGTTTTTT,TRBV5-5,NA,TRBD2,TRBJ2-2
CASSPPGQGAKNEQFF,TGTGCCAGCAGTCCTCCGGGACAGGGGGCGAAGAATGAGCAGTTCTTC,TRBV27,NA,TRBD1,TRBJ2-1
CASSQSIRNTGELFF,TGCGCCAGCAGTCAATCGATCCGTAACACCGGGGAGCTGTTTTTT,TRBV23-1,few,NA,TRBJ2-2
CASSHATGISNQPQHF,TGTGCCAGCAGTCACGCGACAGGTATTAGCAATCAGCCCCAGCATTTT,TRBV28,NA,NA,TRBJ1-5
CASRDRTNYGYTF,TGTGCCAGCCGGGACAGGACTAACTATGGCTACACCTTC,TRBV27,NA,TRBD1,TRBJ1-2
CASSFERQRGEQYF,TGTGCCAGCAGTTTTGAGAGACAGAGAGGGGAGCAGTACTTC,TRBV14,NA,NA,TRBJ2-7
CASSSVGGGGNEQFF,TGTGCCAGCAGCTCCGTTGGGGGGGGGGGCAATGAGCAGTTCTTC,TRBV7-6,few,TRBD2,TRBJ2-1
CASSLQVTSGSRSYEQYF,TGTGCCAGCAGCTTACAAGTTACTAGCGGCAGTAGAAGCTACGAGCAGTACTTC,TRBV7-3,few,TRBD2,TRBJ2-7
CNVQGRMNTEAFF,TGCAACGTTCAGGGCAGGATGAACACTGAAGCTTTCTTT,TRBV29-1,NA,NA,TRBJ1-1
CASWSSGANVLTF,TGTGCCAGTTGGAGCTCTGGGGCCAACGTCCTGACTTTC,TRBV12-3/TRBV12-4,NA,NA,TRBJ2-6
CASNPGQGAGEQFF,TGTGCCAGCAACCCGGGACAGGGGGCAGGAGAGCAGTTCTTC,TRBV6-2/TRBV6-3,few,TRBD1,TRBJ2-1
CASSGGGQGIDEQFF,TGTGCCAGCAGTGGTGGGGGACAGGGGATTGATGAGCAGTTCTTC,TRBV6-4,NA,TRBD1,TRBJ2-1
CAWSGGDTQYF,TGTGCCTGGAGTGGTGGAGATACGCAGTATTTT,TRBV30,NA,NA,TRBJ2-3
CASSPDTLAGNEQFF,TGTGCCAGCAGCCCGGATACCCTAGCGGGGAATGAGCAGTTCTTC,TRBV7-2,NA,TRBD2,TRBJ2-1
CASSRGTGAEQYF,TGTGCCAGTAGTAGGGGGACCGGAGCCGAGCAGTACTTC,TRBV19,NA,NA,TRBJ2-7
CSASSRVRTDTQYF,TGCAGTGCTAGTTCTAGAGTACGAACAGATACGCAGTATTTT,TRBV20-1,NA,NA,TRBJ2-3